The next 8 T cell receptor beta chains were all read from a single sample in a study of cytomegalovirus exposure and HLA in healthy donors. 60 Vbeta and 13 Jbeta primers were used in PCR. Clones were sequenced by immunoSEQ multiplex PCR, and TCRdb holds only the in-frame ones, with some missing. Among 95,000 to 150,000 clones, 15% were seen once, and the ten largest hold under 2.5%. Sequenced sample: PBMCs. These receptors were obtained from a woman under 30 in good health and CMV-seronegative.

The chain links TRBV7-8 to TRBJ2-7, with TRBD2 matching 11 bases. V lost 4 bases and J lost 3; bases outside the gene matches: 5. Germline V gives CDR1 SGHVS, CDR2 FQNEAQ. The CDR3 has 15 residues. The CDR3 loop is CASSSLAGGVYEQYF. CDR3 DNA sequence: TGTGCCAGCAGCTCTCTAGCGGGGGGTGTCTACGAGCAGTACTTC.

This clone was counted between two and nine times. The rearrangement links TRBV19 to TRBJ2-1; D might be TRBD2 (6 bases). CDR1 and CDR2 from the germline V gene are LNHDA and SQIVND (reference sequence). CDR3 length equals 14 residues. Trimming took off 5 bases at V and 7 bases at J, with 15 bases between the two ends. The CDR3 here is CASSGMGLPNEQFF. The CDR3 DNA reads TGTGCCAGTAGTGGGATGGGACTTCCTAATGAGCAGTTCTTC.

The chain uses TRBV28 and TRBJ2-3; D is unresolved. The germline gives CDR1 MDHEN, CDR2 SYDVKM. The CDR3 spans 11 residues. V lost 6 bases to trimming and J lost 4 bases, with 5 bases between them. The CDR3: CASSAADTQYF. In nucleotides, the CDR3 is TGTGCCAGCAGCGCGGCAGATACGCAGTATTTT.

Only a few counts were recorded for this clone. The rearrangement uses TRBV6-5 and TRBJ1-2; 7 nucleotides align to TRBD1. Unmatched junction bases numbered 11, after V lost 8 bases and J lost 5 bases. Per germline, CDR1 MNHEY and CDR2 SVGAGI. The CDR3 spans 14 residues. As DNA, the CDR3 is TGTGCCAGCGGCCGGGACAGCGCATCTTATGGCTACACCTTC. This codes for CASGRDSASYGYTF.

This clone came up a few times. The chain recombines TRBV6-1 with TRBJ2-1; D possibly corresponds to TRBD1 (8 bases). V lost 9 bases and J lost 5, with 20 bases in between. CDR1 and CDR2 from the germline V gene are MNHNS and SASEGT. The CDR3 totals 15 residues. CDR3 in DNA: TGTGCCAGTTGGGGAGGGGGGACAGGCAACAATGAGCAGTTCTTC. Translating it yields CASWGGGTGNNEQFF.

This chain joins TRBV7-2 and TRBJ2-5; D is uncertain. CDR3 length: 16 residues. V lost 1 base and J 5 bases, leaving 17 bases between the germline ends. Germline CDR1 and CDR2: SGHTA and FQGNSA. The chain's CDR3 is CASSLGPFAAQETQYF. The CDR3 DNA is TGTGCCAGCAGCTTAGGCCCTTTCGCGGCTCAGGAGACCCAGTACTTC.

The chain links TRBV21-1 to TRBJ1-6; the DNA was not compared with TRBD1, the D call given in the table. TRBV21-1 is given as a pseudogene. This CDR3 comprises 17 residues. The CDR3 DNA is TGTGCCAGCAGCATGACAGGGCAGGGGTCCTATAATTCACCCCTCCACTTT. Encoded protein: CASSMTGQGSYNSPLHF.

The table lists this clone with a few counts. V and J are TRBV9 and TRBJ1-3, with D hard to call. This CDR3 comprises 16 residues. Germline values: CDR1 SGDLS, CDR2 YYNGEE. Trimming pared 0 bases from V and 0 bases from J, leaving 10 bases between. The CDR3 region has the DNA TGTGCCAGCAGCGTAGGGGAGAGGGACTCTGGAAACACCATATATTTT. It translates to CASSVGERDSGNTIYF.